The rows below give T cell receptor beta chains drawn from one sample of a study of T cell repertoires in cytomegalovirus infection. TCRdb analysed the reads with MiXCR anew, one entry per CDR3 protein. The sample has some 350,000 distinct CDR3 sequences, about a sixth seen once. The sequenced material came from PBMCs. Every receptor here comes from a human donor in good health (CMV status not recorded). Some clones in this sample may be carry-over from other donors' samples. Each CDR3 is given with its conserved first and last residue. Each record gives: CDR3 length, V gene, D gene, clone size, J gene, CDR3 DNA, CDR3 protein. A D gene is named only where the DNA matches it firmly. For some rows the clone size is stated as once, few or many, or as a class when expanded; others skip it.

CDR3 length: 16; V gene: TRBV20-1; D gene: NA; clone size: few; J gene: TRBJ2-3; CDR3 DNA: TGCAGTGCTAGACCCAATACTAGTCCTGGCACAGATACGCAGTATTTT; CDR3 protein: CSARPNTSPGTDTQYF
CDR3 length: 15; V gene: TRBV27; D gene: NA; clone size: few; J gene: TRBJ1-2; CDR3 DNA: TGTGCCAGCAGTTTAAAAGGCAGCTATAACTATGGCTACACCTTC; CDR3 protein: CASSLKGSYNYGYTF
CDR3 length: 17; V gene: TRBV7-6; D gene: NA; clone size: many; J gene: TRBJ1-3; CDR3 DNA: TGTGCCAGCAGCTTATCCGCTCGACTGGACTCTGGAAACACCATATATTTT; CDR3 protein: CASSLSARLDSGNTIYF
CDR3 length: 15; V gene: TRBV12-3/TRBV12-4; D gene: NA; clone size: NA; J gene: TRBJ2-5; CDR3 DNA: TGTGCCAGCAGTTTAAATCAGGGTGCCGAAGAGACCCAGTACTTC; CDR3 protein: CASSLNQGAEETQYF
CDR3 length: 18; V gene: TRBV7-2; D gene: NA; clone size: many; J gene: TRBJ2-3; CDR3 DNA: TGTGCCAGCAGCTTAGCAGCAGGACTCAGGGGGGATGCAGATACGCAGTATTTT; CDR3 protein: CASSLAAGLRGDADTQYF
CDR3 length: 15; V gene: TRBV14; D gene: NA; clone size: NA; J gene: TRBJ1-4; CDR3 DNA: TGTGCCAGCAGCCAAGTCCCAGGGAAAGGAGAAAAACTGTTTTTT; CDR3 protein: CASSQVPGKGEKLFF
CDR3 length: 14; V gene: TRBV7-9; D gene: NA; clone size: many; J gene: TRBJ2-7; CDR3 DNA: TGTGCCAGCAGCTTAGGCTCGGACTCCTACGAGCAGTACTTC; CDR3 protein: CASSLGSDSYEQYF
CDR3 length: 14; V gene: TRBV9; D gene: NA; clone size: few; J gene: TRBJ2-7; CDR3 DNA: TGTGCCAGCAGCACAGGGGGGGGGGTCTACGAGCAGTACTTC; CDR3 protein: CASSTGGGVYEQYF
CDR3 length: 14; V gene: TRBV12-3/TRBV12-4; D gene: TRBD1; clone size: NA; J gene: TRBJ1-5; CDR3 DNA: TGTGCCAGCACAACAGGGGTCTCAAGGCAGCCCCAGCATTTT; CDR3 protein: CASTTGVSRQPQHF
CDR3 length: 15; V gene: TRBV28; D gene: NA; clone size: NA; J gene: TRBJ1-3; CDR3 DNA: TGTGCCAGCAGTTTGGGGGTAGAGGCTGGAAACACCATATATTTT; CDR3 protein: CASSLGVEAGNTIYF
CDR3 length: 15; V gene: TRBV6-2/TRBV6-3; D gene: TRBD1; clone size: few; J gene: TRBJ2-2; CDR3 DNA: TGTGCCAGCAGCCCCGGACAGGCCCTGGGAGGGGAGCTGTTTTTT; CDR3 protein: CASSPGQALGGELFF
CDR3 length: 15; V gene: TRBV7-2; D gene: TRBD2; clone size: many; J gene: TRBJ2-7; CDR3 DNA: TGTGCCAGCAGCCCGGGACTAGCGGGAGTAGGGGAGCAGTACTTC; CDR3 protein: CASSPGLAGVGEQYF
CDR3 length: 11; V gene: TRBV20-1; D gene: NA; clone size: many; J gene: TRBJ2-3; CDR3 DNA: TGCAGTGCTAGTACGACAGATACGCAGTATTTT; CDR3 protein: CSASTTDTQYF
CDR3 length: 15; V gene: TRBV7-2; D gene: TRBD1; clone size: many; J gene: TRBJ2-3; CDR3 DNA: TGTGCCAGCAGGGCTCCGGGACAGGGAGCAGATACGCAGTATTTT; CDR3 protein: CASRAPGQGADTQYF
CDR3 length: 16; V gene: TRBV2; D gene: TRBD2; clone size: once; J gene: TRBJ2-7; CDR3 DNA: TGTGCCAGCAGGGATGGACTAGCGGGAGAATCCTACGAGCAGTACTTC; CDR3 protein: CASRDGLAGESYEQYF
CDR3 length: 13; V gene: TRBV7-9; D gene: NA; clone size: many; J gene: TRBJ2-7; CDR3 DNA: TGTGCCAGCAGCCTGGACAGCTCCTACGAGCAGTACTTC; CDR3 protein: CASSLDSSYEQYF
CDR3 length: 16; V gene: TRBV18; D gene: NA; clone size: NA; J gene: TRBJ2-3; CDR3 DNA: TGTGCCAGCTCACCACTCGGATCGCAGGCCCGGGATACGCAGTATTTT; CDR3 protein: CASSPLGSQARDTQYF
CDR3 length: 15; V gene: TRBV20-1; D gene: NA; clone size: few; J gene: TRBJ2-2; CDR3 DNA: TGCAGTGCTAGTGTCGGGGGACCGAACACCGGGGAGCTGTTTTTT; CDR3 protein: CSASVGGPNTGELFF
CDR3 length: 12; V gene: TRBV7-9; D gene: NA; clone size: few; J gene: TRBJ2-1; CDR3 DNA: TGTGCCAGCAGCCCCCGGCCAAATGAGCAGTTCTTC; CDR3 protein: CASSPRPNEQFF
CDR3 length: 11; V gene: TRBV6-1; D gene: NA; clone size: many; J gene: TRBJ2-3; CDR3 DNA: TGTGCCACCCAGCGGGTAGATACGCAGTATTTT; CDR3 protein: CATQRVDTQYF
CDR3 length: 12; V gene: TRBV29-1; D gene: NA; clone size: few; J gene: TRBJ2-5; CDR3 DNA: TGCAGCGTTGAACGATCACAAGAGACCCAGTACTTC; CDR3 protein: CSVERSQETQYF
CDR3 length: 13; V gene: TRBV20-1; D gene: NA; clone size: NA; J gene: TRBJ2-1; CDR3 DNA: TGCAGTGCTAGGACCCCTCTAAGTTTCGGCGAGTTCTTC; CDR3 protein: CSARTPLSFGEFF
CDR3 length: 17; V gene: TRBV6-1; D gene: NA; clone size: many; J gene: TRBJ2-5; CDR3 DNA: TGTGCCAGCAGTGAAGTACCTGACAGCATGCCTGGTGAGACCCAGTACTTC; CDR3 protein: CASSEVPDSMPGETQYF
CDR3 length: 15; V gene: TRBV19; D gene: TRBD1; clone size: NA; J gene: TRBJ1-5; CDR3 DNA: TGTGCCAGTAGTATGGGGACAGTCGATTATCAGCCCCAGCATTTT; CDR3 protein: CASSMGTVDYQPQHF
CDR3 length: 14; V gene: TRBV18; D gene: TRBD1; clone size: few; J gene: TRBJ2-7; CDR3 DNA: TGTGCCAGCTCACCGTCGGACAGGGGGCTCGAGCAGTACTTC; CDR3 protein: CASSPSDRGLEQYF
CDR3 length: 16; V gene: TRBV7-6; D gene: NA; clone size: once; J gene: TRBJ2-6; CDR3 DNA: TGTGCCAGCAGGCGTCGACTAGTAGCTGGGGCCAACGTCCTGACTTTC; CDR3 protein: CASRRRLVAGANVLTF
CDR3 length: 16; V gene: TRBV28; D gene: NA; clone size: few; J gene: TRBJ1-6; CDR3 DNA: TGTGCCAGCGGCACCACGGGGGAGTATAGAGGTTCACCCCTCCACTTT; CDR3 protein: CASGTTGEYRGSPLHF
CDR3 length: 15; V gene: TRBV15; D gene: TRBD1; clone size: NA; J gene: TRBJ2-1; CDR3 DNA: TGTGCCACCAGCAGATCGGACAGGACCTACAATGAGCAGTTCTTC; CDR3 protein: CATSRSDRTYNEQFF
CDR3 length: 13; V gene: TRBV7-6; D gene: NA; clone size: many; J gene: TRBJ1-2; CDR3 DNA: TGTGCCAGCAGCCAGGGAACCTACTATGGCTACACCTTC; CDR3 protein: CASSQGTYYGYTF
CDR3 length: 16; V gene: TRBV7-8; D gene: TRBD2; clone size: few; J gene: TRBJ2-5; CDR3 DNA: TGTGCCAGCAGCTTCCCCAGCGGGAGGGCCTCGGAGACCCAGTACTTC; CDR3 protein: CASSFPSGRASETQYF
CDR3 length: 18; V gene: TRBV7-8; D gene: NA; clone size: many; J gene: TRBJ2-5; CDR3 DNA: TGTGCCAGCAGCTTACATCTTCGTAACACCTACCAAGAGAGGGCCCAGTACTTC; CDR3 protein: CASSLHLRNTYQERAQYF
CDR3 length: 11; V gene: TRBV30; D gene: TRBD1; clone size: NA; J gene: TRBJ1-2; CDR3 DNA: TGTGCCTGGAGCTCAGGGGGTGGCTACACCTTC; CDR3 protein: CAWSSGGGYTF
CDR3 length: 15; V gene: TRBV6-1; D gene: TRBD1; clone size: NA; J gene: TRBJ2-7; CDR3 DNA: TGTGCCAGCAGGGATAGGACAGGGGAGGCCTACGAGCAGTACTTC; CDR3 protein: CASRDRTGEAYEQYF
CDR3 length: 14; V gene: TRBV6-4; D gene: NA; clone size: NA; J gene: TRBJ2-2; CDR3 DNA: TGTGCCAGCAGTGACCGCCCATTAACCGGGGAGCTGTTTTTT; CDR3 protein: CASSDRPLTGELFF
CDR3 length: 16; V gene: TRBV7-8; D gene: TRBD1; clone size: NA; J gene: TRBJ2-2; CDR3 DNA: TGTGCCAGCGGGACAGGACGCTTTCCTAACACCGGGGAGCTGTTTTTT; CDR3 protein: CASGTGRFPNTGELFF
CDR3 length: 23; V gene: TRBV7-9; D gene: TRBD2; clone size: few; J gene: TRBJ2-1; CDR3 DNA: TGTGCCAGCAGCTCGGCTGGCGGGACTAGCGGGAACAAGCCTGGGAGCTCCTACAATGAGCAGTTCTTC; CDR3 protein: CASSSAGGTSGNKPGSSYNEQFF
CDR3 length: 13; V gene: TRBV5-6; D gene: NA; clone size: NA; J gene: TRBJ1-3; CDR3 DNA: TGTGCCAGCAGCTTTTTCACCGGAAACACCATATATTTT; CDR3 protein: CASSFFTGNTIYF
CDR3 length: 19; V gene: TRBV10-3; D gene: TRBD1; clone size: many; J gene: TRBJ1-2; CDR3 DNA: TGTGCCATCAGTGAGCCGAGGGGGCGGAAGAGGGGACCGAACTATGGCTACACCTTC; CDR3 protein: CAISEPRGRKRGPNYGYTF
CDR3 length: 13; V gene: TRBV12-3/TRBV12-4; D gene: NA; clone size: many; J gene: TRBJ1-2; CDR3 DNA: TGTGCCAGCAGCGCAACGCCTTCGGGGGGCTACACCTTC; CDR3 protein: CASSATPSGGYTF
CDR3 length: 16; V gene: TRBV20-1; D gene: TRBD2; clone size: NA; J gene: TRBJ2-1; CDR3 DNA: TGCAGTGCCCAACGACTAGCGGGGGGGGGATACAATGAGCAGTTCTTC; CDR3 protein: CSAQRLAGGGYNEQFF
CDR3 length: 14; V gene: TRBV4-2; D gene: NA; clone size: NA; J gene: TRBJ2-3; CDR3 DNA: TGTGCCAGCAGCCCCCGGGACTCCGGAGATACGCAGTATTTT; CDR3 protein: CASSPRDSGDTQYF
CDR3 length: 16; V gene: TRBV4-2; D gene: TRBD1; clone size: NA; J gene: TRBJ2-7; CDR3 DNA: TGTGCCAGCAGCCTCGGTGAAGGGGGCCGCCCCTACGAGCAGTACTTC; CDR3 protein: CASSLGEGGRPYEQYF
CDR3 length: 14; V gene: TRBV7-2; D gene: NA; clone size: many; J gene: TRBJ1-5; CDR3 DNA: TGTGCCAGCAGCCCCCAGGGATTCAATCAGCCCCAGCATTTT; CDR3 protein: CASSPQGFNQPQHF
CDR3 length: 13; V gene: TRBV12-3/TRBV12-4; D gene: TRBD2; clone size: few; J gene: TRBJ2-7; CDR3 DNA: TGTGCCAGCAGTCTTGGGAGGGGCCACGAGCAGTACTTC; CDR3 protein: CASSLGRGHEQYF
CDR3 length: 13; V gene: TRBV20-1; D gene: NA; clone size: few; J gene: TRBJ1-2; CDR3 DNA: TGCAGTGTTAGCCCATTAGCCGGGACACAATACACCTTC; CDR3 protein: CSVSPLAGTQYTF
CDR3 length: 12; V gene: TRBV10-3; D gene: NA; clone size: NA; J gene: TRBJ2-3; CDR3 DNA: TGTGCCGTGGGCCTGAACACAGATACGCAGTATTTT; CDR3 protein: CAVGLNTDTQYF
CDR3 length: 15; V gene: TRBV7-2; D gene: NA; clone size: many; J gene: TRBJ2-7; CDR3 DNA: TGTGCCAGCAGCTTAGCGGGGGTCGGCGGGGCCGGGCAGTACTTC; CDR3 protein: CASSLAGVGGAGQYF
CDR3 length: 15; V gene: TRBV27; D gene: NA; clone size: many; J gene: TRBJ1-3; CDR3 DNA: TGTGCCAGCAGTGGGGCGGGGGGCAGTGGAAACACCATATATTTT; CDR3 protein: CASSGAGGSGNTIYF
CDR3 length: 15; V gene: TRBV28; D gene: NA; clone size: few; J gene: TRBJ1-3; CDR3 DNA: TGTGCCAGCAGTTTCGGCGGAAGCTCTGGAAACACCATATATTTT; CDR3 protein: CASSFGGSSGNTIYF
CDR3 length: 14; V gene: TRBV7-2; D gene: NA; clone size: many; J gene: TRBJ2-7; CDR3 DNA: TGTGCCAGCAGCTTAGTTGCGGATTCCTACGAGCAGTACTTC; CDR3 protein: CASSLVADSYEQYF
CDR3 length: 14; V gene: TRBV20-1; D gene: NA; clone size: few; J gene: TRBJ2-5; CDR3 DNA: TGCAGTGCTAGTATCCGGGATATGCAAGAGACCCAGTACTTC; CDR3 protein: CSASIRDMQETQYF
CDR3 length: 11; V gene: TRBV7-9; D gene: NA; clone size: NA; J gene: TRBJ1-1; CDR3 DNA: TGTGCCAGCCGGGGGGAGGGGACAGCTTTCTTT; CDR3 protein: CASRGEGTAFF
CDR3 length: 16; V gene: TRBV7-2; D gene: NA; clone size: many; J gene: TRBJ2-2; CDR3 DNA: TGTGCCAGCAGACTCAACAGCCTGGCGAACACCGGGGAGCTGTTTTTT; CDR3 protein: CASRLNSLANTGELFF
CDR3 length: 14; V gene: TRBV28; D gene: TRBD2; clone size: few; J gene: TRBJ2-3; CDR3 DNA: TGTGCCAGCAGCCGACTAGCGTTAACCGATACGCAGTATTTT; CDR3 protein: CASSRLALTDTQYF
CDR3 length: 15; V gene: TRBV12-3/TRBV12-4; D gene: TRBD2; clone size: NA; J gene: TRBJ2-1; CDR3 DNA: TGTGCCAGCAGTTTCTGGCTAGCGGGAGGGAATGAGCAGTTCTTC; CDR3 protein: CASSFWLAGGNEQFF
CDR3 length: 16; V gene: TRBV10-3; D gene: NA; clone size: NA; J gene: TRBJ2-5; CDR3 DNA: TGTGCCATCAGTGAGTCGACAGGCTCCGGTAAAGAGACCCAGTACTTC; CDR3 protein: CAISESTGSGKETQYF
CDR3 length: 13; V gene: TRBV29-1; D gene: TRBD1; clone size: NA; J gene: TRBJ2-7; CDR3 DNA: TGCAGCGTTGAATCGGACAGGGCCTACGAGCAGTACTTC; CDR3 protein: CSVESDRAYEQYF
CDR3 length: 17; V gene: TRBV24-1; D gene: NA; clone size: few; J gene: TRBJ1-2; CDR3 DNA: TGTGCCACCAGTGATCCCAAGTTCGGGGGTTTTGTGGATGGCTACACCTTC; CDR3 protein: CATSDPKFGGFVDGYTF
CDR3 length: 13; V gene: TRBV28; D gene: NA; clone size: many; J gene: TRBJ1-1; CDR3 DNA: TGTGCCAGCAGCCCTGCCACGGGGGGCCAAGCTTTCTTT; CDR3 protein: CASSPATGGQAFF